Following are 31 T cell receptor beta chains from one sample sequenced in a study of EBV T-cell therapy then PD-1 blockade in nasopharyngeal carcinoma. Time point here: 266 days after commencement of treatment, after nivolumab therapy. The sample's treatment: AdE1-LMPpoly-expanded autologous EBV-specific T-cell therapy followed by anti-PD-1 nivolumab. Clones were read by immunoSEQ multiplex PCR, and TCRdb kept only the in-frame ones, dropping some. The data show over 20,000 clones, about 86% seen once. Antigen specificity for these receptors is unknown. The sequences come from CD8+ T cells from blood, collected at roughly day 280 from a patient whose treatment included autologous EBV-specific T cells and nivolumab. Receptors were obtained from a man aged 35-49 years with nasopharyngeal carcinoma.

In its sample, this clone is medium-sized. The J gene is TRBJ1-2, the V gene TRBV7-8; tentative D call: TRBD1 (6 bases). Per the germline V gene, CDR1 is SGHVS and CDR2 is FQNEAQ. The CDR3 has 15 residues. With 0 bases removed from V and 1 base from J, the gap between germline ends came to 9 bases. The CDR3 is CASSLAQGINYGYTF. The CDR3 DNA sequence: TGTGCCAGCAGCTTAGCACAGGGTATTAACTATGGCTACACCTTC.

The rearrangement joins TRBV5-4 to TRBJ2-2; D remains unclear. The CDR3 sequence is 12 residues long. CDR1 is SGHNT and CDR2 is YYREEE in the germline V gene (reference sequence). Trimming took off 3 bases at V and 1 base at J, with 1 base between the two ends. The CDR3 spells CASSWNTGELFF. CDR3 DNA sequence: TGTGCCAGCAGCTGGAACACCGGGGAGCTGTTTTTT.

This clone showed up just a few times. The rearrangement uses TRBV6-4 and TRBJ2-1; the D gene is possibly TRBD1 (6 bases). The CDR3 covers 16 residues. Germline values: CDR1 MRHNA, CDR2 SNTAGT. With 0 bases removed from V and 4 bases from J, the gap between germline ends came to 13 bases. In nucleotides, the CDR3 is TGTGCCAGCAGTGACTCCGGGACAAGGGAATACAATGAGCAGTTCTTC. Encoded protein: CASSDSGTREYNEQFF.

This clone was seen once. CDR3 amino acids: CASSRDRLSSPLHF. The CDR3 bases are TGTGCCAGCAGTCGGGACAGACTAAGTTCACCCCTCCACTTT. The rearrangement links TRBV6-6 to TRBJ1-6; 7 bases are shared with TRBD1. In germline, CDR1 is MNHNY, CDR2 SVGAGI (reference sequence). J lost 9 bases, V lost 5 bases, and 7 bases had no gene match. The CDR3 runs 14 residues.

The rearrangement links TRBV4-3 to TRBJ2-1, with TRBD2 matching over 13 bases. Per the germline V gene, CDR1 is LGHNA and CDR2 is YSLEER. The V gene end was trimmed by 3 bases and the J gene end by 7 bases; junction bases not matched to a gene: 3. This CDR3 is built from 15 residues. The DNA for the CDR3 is TGCGCCAGCAGCCAGTTGGGACTAGCGGGAAATGAGCAGTTCTTC. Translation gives CASSQLGLAGNEQFF.

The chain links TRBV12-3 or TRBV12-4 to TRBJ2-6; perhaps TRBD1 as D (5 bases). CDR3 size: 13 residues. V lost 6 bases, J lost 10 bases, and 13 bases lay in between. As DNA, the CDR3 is TGTGCCAGCAGCCCCAGGGAAAAGAACGTCCTGACTTTC. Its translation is CASSPREKNVLTF.

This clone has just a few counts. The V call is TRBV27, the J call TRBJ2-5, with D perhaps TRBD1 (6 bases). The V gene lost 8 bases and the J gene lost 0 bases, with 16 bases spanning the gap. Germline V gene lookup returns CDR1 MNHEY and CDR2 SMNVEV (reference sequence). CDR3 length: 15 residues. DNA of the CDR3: TGTGCCAGCCGTTCGATCCGGACAGACCAAGAGACCCAGTACTTC. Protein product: CASRSIRTDQETQYF.

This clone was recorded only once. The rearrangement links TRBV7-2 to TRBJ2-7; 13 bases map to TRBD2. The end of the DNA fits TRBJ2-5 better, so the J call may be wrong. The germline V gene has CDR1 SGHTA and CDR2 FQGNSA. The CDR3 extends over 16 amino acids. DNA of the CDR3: TGTGCCAGCAGGGTGACTAGCGGGGGGCTCCAAGAGACCCAGTACTTC. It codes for CASRVTSGGLQETQYF.

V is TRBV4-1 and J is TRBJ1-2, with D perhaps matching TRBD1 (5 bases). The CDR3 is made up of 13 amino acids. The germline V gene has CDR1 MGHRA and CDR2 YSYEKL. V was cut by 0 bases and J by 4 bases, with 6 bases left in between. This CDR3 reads CASSQEDIYGYTF. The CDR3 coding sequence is TGCGCCAGCAGCCAAGAGGACATCTATGGCTACACCTTC.

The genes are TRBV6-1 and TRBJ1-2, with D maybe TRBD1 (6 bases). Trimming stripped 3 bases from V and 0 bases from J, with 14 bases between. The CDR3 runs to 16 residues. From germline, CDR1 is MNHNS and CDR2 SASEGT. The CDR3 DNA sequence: TGTGCCAGCAGTGATAACGCGGACAGTCCTAACTATGGCTACACCTTC. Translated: CASSDNADSPNYGYTF.

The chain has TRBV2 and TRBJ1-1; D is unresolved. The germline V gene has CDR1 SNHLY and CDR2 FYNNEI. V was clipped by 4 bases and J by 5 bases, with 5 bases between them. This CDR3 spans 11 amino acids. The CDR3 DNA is TGTGCCAGCAGTGTTTTGACTGAAGCTTTCTTT. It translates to CASSVLTEAFF. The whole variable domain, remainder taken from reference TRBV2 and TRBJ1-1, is EPEVTQTPSHQVTQMGQEVILRCVPISNHLYFYWYRQILGQKVEFLVSFYNNEISEKSEIFDDQFSVERPDGSNFTLKIRSTKLEDSAMYFCASSVLTEAFFGQGTRLTVV.

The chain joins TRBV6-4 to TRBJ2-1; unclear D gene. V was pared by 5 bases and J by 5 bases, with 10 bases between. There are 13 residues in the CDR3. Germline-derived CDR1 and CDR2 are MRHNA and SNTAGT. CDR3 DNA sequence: TGTGCCAGCAGTCCAGAGCCGCACAATGAGCAGTTCTTC. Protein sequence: CASSPEPHNEQFF.

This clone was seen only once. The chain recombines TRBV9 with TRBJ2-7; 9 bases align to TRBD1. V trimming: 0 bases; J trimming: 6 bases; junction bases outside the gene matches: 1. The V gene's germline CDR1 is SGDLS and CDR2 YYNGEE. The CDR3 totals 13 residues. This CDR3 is CASSVEQGAEQYF. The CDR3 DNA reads TGTGCCAGCAGCGTAGAACAGGGGGCCGAGCAGTACTTC.

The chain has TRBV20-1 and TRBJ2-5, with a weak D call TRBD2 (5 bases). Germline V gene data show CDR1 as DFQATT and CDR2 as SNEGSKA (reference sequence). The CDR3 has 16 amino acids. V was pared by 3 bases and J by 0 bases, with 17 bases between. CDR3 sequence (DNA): TGCAGTGCTAGTGGAGGACTGACCCTGTACCAAGAGACCCAGTACTTC. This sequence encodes CSASGGLTLYQETQYF.

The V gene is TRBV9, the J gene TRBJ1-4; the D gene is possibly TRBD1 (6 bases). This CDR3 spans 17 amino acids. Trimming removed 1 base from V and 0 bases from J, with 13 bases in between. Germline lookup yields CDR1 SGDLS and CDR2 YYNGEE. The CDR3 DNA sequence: TGTGCCAGCAGCGTAAGGGTCGGGGGCGCAACTAATGAAAAACTGTTTTTT. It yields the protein CASSVRVGGATNEKLFF.

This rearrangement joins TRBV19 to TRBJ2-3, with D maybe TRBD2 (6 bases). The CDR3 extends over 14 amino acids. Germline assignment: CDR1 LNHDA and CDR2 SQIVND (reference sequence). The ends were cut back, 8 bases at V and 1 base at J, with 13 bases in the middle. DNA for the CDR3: TGTGCCAGTGCCCTGACTAGGGGCACAGATACGCAGTATTTT. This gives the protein CASALTRGTDTQYF.

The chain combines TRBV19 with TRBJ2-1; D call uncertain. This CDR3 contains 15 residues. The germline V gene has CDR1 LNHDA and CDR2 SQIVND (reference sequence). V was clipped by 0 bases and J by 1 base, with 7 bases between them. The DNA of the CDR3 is TGTGCCAGTAGTATAGAACCGCCGTCCTACAATGAGCAGTTCTTC. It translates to CASSIEPPSYNEQFF.

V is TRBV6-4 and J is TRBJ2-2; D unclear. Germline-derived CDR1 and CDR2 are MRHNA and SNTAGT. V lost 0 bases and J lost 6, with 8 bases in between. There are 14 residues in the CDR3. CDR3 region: CASSDSEIPGELFF. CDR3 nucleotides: TGTGCCAGCAGTGACTCGGAAATACCCGGGGAGCTGTTTTTT.

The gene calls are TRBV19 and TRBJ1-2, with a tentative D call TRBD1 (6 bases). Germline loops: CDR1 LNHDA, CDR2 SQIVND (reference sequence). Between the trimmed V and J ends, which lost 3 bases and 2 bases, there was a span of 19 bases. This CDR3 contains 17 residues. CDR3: CASSIRGAGKTNYGYTF. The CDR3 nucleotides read TGTGCCAGTAGTATTCGGGGGGCTGGGAAGACAAACTATGGCTACACCTTC. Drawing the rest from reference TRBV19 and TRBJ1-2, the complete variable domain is DGGITQSPKYLFRKEGQNVTLSCEQNLNHDAMYWYRQDPGQGLRLIYYSQIVNDFQKGDIAEGYSVSREKKESFPLTVTSAQKNPTAFYLCASSIRGAGKTNYGYTFGSGTRLTVV.

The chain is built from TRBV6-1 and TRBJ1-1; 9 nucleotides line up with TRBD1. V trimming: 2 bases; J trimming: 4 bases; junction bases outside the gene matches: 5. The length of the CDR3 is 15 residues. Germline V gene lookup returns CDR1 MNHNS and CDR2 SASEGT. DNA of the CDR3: TGTGCCAGCAGTGAACCCCGGGACAGGGCCACTGAAGCTTTCTTT. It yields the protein CASSEPRDRATEAFF.

This CDR3 is CASSAGRDKFF. For the CDR3, the DNA is TGTGCCAGCAGCGCGGGCAGGGACAAGTTCTTC. The V call is TRBV9, the J call TRBJ2-1; D is perhaps TRBD1 (6 bases). This CDR3 spans 11 amino acids. CDR1 is SGDLS, CDR2 YYNGEE, per germline. V was shortened by 3 bases and J by 14 bases, with 12 bases between the two germline ends.

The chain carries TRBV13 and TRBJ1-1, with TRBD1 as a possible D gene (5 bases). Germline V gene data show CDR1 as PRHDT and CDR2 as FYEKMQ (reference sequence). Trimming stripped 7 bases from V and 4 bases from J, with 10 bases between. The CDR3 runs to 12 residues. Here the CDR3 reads CASILGGTEAFF. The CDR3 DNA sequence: TGTGCCAGCATCCTCGGGGGCACTGAAGCTTTCTTT.

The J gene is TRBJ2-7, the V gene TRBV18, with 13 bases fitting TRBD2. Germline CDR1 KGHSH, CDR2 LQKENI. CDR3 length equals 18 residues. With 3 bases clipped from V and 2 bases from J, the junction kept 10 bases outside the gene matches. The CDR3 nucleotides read TGTGCCAGCTCACCCGGACTAGCGGGGGTCTCTCCCCCCTACGAGCAGTACTTC. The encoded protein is CASSPGLAGVSPPYEQYF.

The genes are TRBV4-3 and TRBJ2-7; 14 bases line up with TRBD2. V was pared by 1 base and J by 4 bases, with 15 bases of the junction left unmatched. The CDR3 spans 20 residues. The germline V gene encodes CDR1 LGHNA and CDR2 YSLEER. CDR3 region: CASSQGWFETSGGDPYEQYF. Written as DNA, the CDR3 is TGCGCCAGCAGCCAAGGCTGGTTCGAGACTAGCGGGGGGGACCCTTACGAGCAGTACTTC.

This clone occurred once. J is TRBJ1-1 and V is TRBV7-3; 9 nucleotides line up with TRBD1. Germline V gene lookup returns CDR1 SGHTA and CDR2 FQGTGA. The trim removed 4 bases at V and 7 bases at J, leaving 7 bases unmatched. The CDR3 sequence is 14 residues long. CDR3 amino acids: CASSYLGQGSEAFF. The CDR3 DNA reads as TGTGCCAGCAGCTACCTGGGACAGGGAAGTGAAGCTTTCTTT.

CDR3 sequence (DNA): TGTGCCAGCAGCCCAAACAGGGGACCTAACGAGCAGTACTTC. Protein product: CASSPNRGPNEQYF. The chain couples TRBV7-9 to TRBJ2-7; TRBD1 matches 7 bases. The length of the CDR3 is 14 residues. Trimming removed 5 bases from V and 5 bases from J; junction bases left unmatched: 9. Germline values: CDR1 SEHNR, CDR2 FQNEAQ (reference sequence).

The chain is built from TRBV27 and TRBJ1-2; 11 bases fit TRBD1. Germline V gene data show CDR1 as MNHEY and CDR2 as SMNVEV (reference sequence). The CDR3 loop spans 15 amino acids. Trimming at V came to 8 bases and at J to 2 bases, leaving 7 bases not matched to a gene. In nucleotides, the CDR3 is TGTGCCAGCGGAGTTGGACAGGGGGCGAACTATGGCTACACCTTC. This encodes CASGVGQGANYGYTF.

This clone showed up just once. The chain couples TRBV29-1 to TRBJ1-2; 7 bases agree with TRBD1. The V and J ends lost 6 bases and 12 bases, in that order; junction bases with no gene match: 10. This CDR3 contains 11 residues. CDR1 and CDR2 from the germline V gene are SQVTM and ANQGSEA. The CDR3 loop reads CSVAGQERHTF. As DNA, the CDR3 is TGCAGCGTCGCTGGACAGGAACGGCACACCTTC.

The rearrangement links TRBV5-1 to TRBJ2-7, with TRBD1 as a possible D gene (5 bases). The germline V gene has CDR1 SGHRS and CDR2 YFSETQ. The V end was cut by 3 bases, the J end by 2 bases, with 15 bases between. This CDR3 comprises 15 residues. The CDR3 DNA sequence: TGCGCCAGCAGCTGGGGTCAGGGAAGGGCCTACGAGCAGTACTTC. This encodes CASSWGQGRAYEQYF.

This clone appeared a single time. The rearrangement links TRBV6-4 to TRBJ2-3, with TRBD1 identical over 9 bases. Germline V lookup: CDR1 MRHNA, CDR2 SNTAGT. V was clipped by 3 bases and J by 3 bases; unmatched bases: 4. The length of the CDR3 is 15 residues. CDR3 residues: CASSETGGGTDTQYF. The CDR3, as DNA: TGTGCCAGCAGTGAGACAGGGGGTGGAACAGATACGCAGTATTTT.

The DNA of the CDR3 is TGTGCCAGCAGCCCCGGCGGAGCCTCTGGAAACACCATATATTTT. This encodes CASSPGGASGNTIYF. The rearrangement joins TRBV7-9 to TRBJ1-3; D is ambiguous. This CDR3 comprises 15 residues. The germline V and J ends were trimmed by 5 bases and 0 bases, with 11 bases remaining between them. Germline assignment: CDR1 SEHNR and CDR2 FQNEAQ (reference sequence).